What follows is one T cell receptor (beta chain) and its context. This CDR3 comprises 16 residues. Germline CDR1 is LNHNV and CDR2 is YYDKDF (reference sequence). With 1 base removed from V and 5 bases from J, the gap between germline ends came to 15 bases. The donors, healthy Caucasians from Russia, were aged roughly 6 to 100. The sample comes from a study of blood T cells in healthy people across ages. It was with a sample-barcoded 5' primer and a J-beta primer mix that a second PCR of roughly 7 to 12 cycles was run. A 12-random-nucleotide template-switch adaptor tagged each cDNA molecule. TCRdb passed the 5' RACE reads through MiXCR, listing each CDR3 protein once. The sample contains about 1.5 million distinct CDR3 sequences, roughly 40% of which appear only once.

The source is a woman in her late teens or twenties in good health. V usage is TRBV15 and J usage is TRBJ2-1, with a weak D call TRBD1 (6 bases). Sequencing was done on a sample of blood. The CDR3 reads CATSRGGGAENNEQFF. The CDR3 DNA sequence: TGTGCCACCAGCAGAGGAGGGGGAGCGGAAAACAATGAGCAGTTCTTC.